The 27 T cell receptor beta chains presented below share a single source sample, sequenced in a study of OX40 agonist ivuxolimab in advanced cancers. Repertoires were generated with immunoSEQ multiplex PCR, while TCRdb's copy carries only in-frame clones and drops some. This sample has roughly 100,000 clones, with around 80% found just once. The sample was CD4+ or CD8+ T cells sorted from blood, taken in a trial of the OX40 agonist ivuxolimab. Receptor source: an adult with an advanced solid tumor such as melanoma, head and neck, liver or kidney cancer.

The rearrangement links TRBV2 to TRBJ2-7; 8 nucleotides agree with TRBD2. V trimming: 5 bases; J trimming: 3 bases; junction bases outside the gene matches: 9. Germline values: CDR1 SNHLY, CDR2 FYNNEI. The CDR3 sequence is 15 residues long. The CDR3, as DNA: TGTGCCAGCAGTCCCCCACTAGCGGTCGTCTACGAGCAGTACTTC. Translated, it gives CASSPPLAVVYEQYF.

The chain couples TRBV6-9 to TRBJ2-2, with 11 bases aligning to TRBD2. V shed 9 bases and J 7 bases; nucleotides not matched to a gene: 7. Germline CDR1 MNHGY, CDR2 SVAAGI. The CDR3 is 14 residues long. The DNA of the CDR3 is TGTGCCAGTCCGACTAGCGGGGCTGACGGGGAGCTGTTTTTT. Protein: CASPTSGADGELFF.

The rearrangement uses TRBV5-6 and TRBJ2-7; D is ambiguous. This CDR3 is built from 12 residues. Germline CDR1 and CDR2: SGHDT and YYEEEE. Trimming left V 4 bases short and J 1 base short, with 6 bases between. The CDR3 DNA sequence: TGTGCCAGCAGCGTCGCATCCTACGAGCAGTACGTC. Translating it yields CASSVASYEQYV.

The rearrangement joins TRBV5-1 to TRBJ1-1; weak D call: TRBD1 (5 bases). Germline assignment: CDR1 SGHRS and CDR2 YFSETQ. The CDR3 sequence is 13 residues long. V was shortened by 5 bases and J by 3 bases, with 11 bases between the two germline ends. CDR3 residues: CASRVIGDTEAFF. The DNA for the CDR3 is TGCGCCAGCAGAGTTATAGGGGACACTGAAGCTTTCTTT.

In regard to this clone: The CDR3 ends on some other residue instead of the conserved phenylalanine or tryptophan, so this is likely a read error. The DNA is omitted, as the CDR3 cannot be located on it reliably, and the CDR3 follows TCRdb's listing. The rearrangement joins TRBV5-4 to TRBJ1-4. 12 amino acids form the CDR3, both terminal residues included. Germline values: CDR1 SGHNT, CDR2 YYREEE (reference sequence). This CDR3 is CASSFGGRNSLI.

The V and J genes are TRBV18 and TRBJ2-3, with D tentatively TRBD2 (6 bases). This CDR3 has 15 amino acids. Germline values: CDR1 KGHSH, CDR2 LQKENI. V dropped 5 bases and J dropped 0 bases, with 12 bases sitting between them. The CDR3 loop reads CASSSAGPSTDTQYF. CDR3 nucleotide sequence: TGTGCCAGCTCATCGGCGGGGCCTAGCACAGATACGCAGTATTTT.

This clone was seen ten or more times. This rearrangement joins TRBV19 to TRBJ1-3, with 7 bases lining up with TRBD1. Germline CDR1 reads LNHDA; CDR2 reads SQIVND (reference sequence). V lost 6 bases and J lost 0; bases outside the gene matches: 5. This CDR3 has 15 residues. DNA for the CDR3: TGTGCCAGTAGCCAGGGGGGCCTCTCTGGAAACACCATATATTTT. Its protein product is CASSQGGLSGNTIYF.

The chain links TRBV5-1 to TRBJ2-4; tentatively, D is TRBD1 (6 bases). Germline loops: CDR1 SGHRS, CDR2 YFSETQ. With 4 bases removed from V and 2 bases from J, the gap between germline ends came to 13 bases. The CDR3 is made up of 15 amino acids. CDR3 bases: TGCGCCAGCAGCGCAACAGGGATCTCCAAAAACATTCAGTACTTC. Translation gives CASSATGISKNIQYF.

V gene TRBV2 combines with J gene TRBJ2-5; 8 bases map to TRBD1. The CDR3 runs to 15 residues. Germline values: CDR1 SNHLY, CDR2 FYNNEI. V lost 4 bases to trimming and J lost 3 bases; unmatched junction nucleotides: 7. For the CDR3, the DNA is TGTGCCAGCAGTGCAGACAGGGGCGCGGAAGAGACCCAGTACTTC. This translates into CASSADRGAEETQYF.

The chain links TRBV9 to TRBJ1-4; no reliable D call. With 3 bases removed from V and 13 bases from J, the gap between germline ends came to 10 bases. This CDR3 contains 11 residues. CDR1 is SGDLS and CDR2 is YYNGEE in the germline V gene. This chain's CDR3 is CASSGQQGLFF. CDR3 bases: TGTGCCAGCAGCGGCCAACAAGGACTGTTTTTT.

The chain joins TRBV6-5 to TRBJ1-3, with 7 bases aligning to TRBD1. The CDR3 is made up of 13 amino acids. Germline values: CDR1 MNHEY, CDR2 SVGAGI. Losses at the gene ends were 4 bases for V and 16 bases for J; bases not matched to a gene: 13. The CDR3 bases are TGTGCCAGCAGTTCCCATACGGACAGGACTCGCTATTTT. Amino acids: CASSSHTDRTRYF.

The J gene is TRBJ2-1, the V gene TRBV9, with D possibly being TRBD1 or TRBD2 (5 bases each). Germline V CDR1 and CDR2: SGDLS, YYNGEE. V was clipped by 1 base and J by 7 bases, with 12 bases between them. The length of the CDR3 is 14 residues. In DNA form, the CDR3 reads TGTGCCAGCAGCGTACGGGGCAATGGGAATGAGCAGTTCTTC. Protein sequence: CASSVRGNGNEQFF.

The chain links TRBV5-4 to TRBJ2-5; D is undetermined. This CDR3 has 11 residues. Germline CDR1 and CDR2: SGHNT and YYREEE (reference sequence). V was cut by 1 base and J by 5 bases, with 3 bases left in between. The chain's CDR3 is CASSLRETQYF. The CDR3 DNA reads as TGTGCCAGCAGCTTGCGGGAGACCCAGTACTTC.

The rearrangement uses TRBV7-9 and TRBJ2-2, with D uncertain. CDR1 is SEHNR and CDR2 is FQNEAQ in the germline V gene (reference sequence). The CDR3 loop spans 14 amino acids. Trimming cost V 3 bases and J 5 bases, with 10 bases left between them. The CDR3 loop is CASSLGFRTGELFF. The CDR3 DNA sequence: TGTGCCAGCAGCTTGGGGTTTAGGACCGGGGAGCTGTTTTTT. The entire variable domain, with the rest obtained from reference TRBV7-9 and TRBJ2-2, is as follows: DTGVSQNPRHKITKRGQNVTFRCDPISEHNRLYWYRQTLGQGPEFLTYFQNEAQLEKSRLLSDRFSAERPKGSFSTLEIQRTEQGDSAMYLCASSLGFRTGELFFGEGSRLTVL.

This chain connects TRBV6-5 to TRBJ1-1, with a tentative D call TRBD1 (5 bases). V lost 0 bases to trimming and J lost 4 bases, with 15 bases between them. The CDR3 spans 16 residues. Germline CDR1 is MNHEY and CDR2 is SVGAGI. The CDR3 here is CASSYSTGFGPTEAFF. In DNA, the CDR3 is TGTGCCAGCAGTTACTCTACAGGATTTGGGCCCACTGAAGCTTTCTTT.

J is TRBJ2-7 and V is TRBV7-2; D unclear. CDR3 length: 13 amino acids. Trimming shortened V by 1 base and J by 3 bases, and 7 bases separated the two germline ends. In germline, CDR1 is SGHTA, CDR2 FQGNSA. CDR3 sequence (DNA): TGTGCCAGCAGCTTAGTCCCAGGCTACGAGCAGTACGTC. Residues: CASSLVPGYEQYV.

The count of this clone is one. This rearrangement joins TRBV28 to TRBJ1-6; D is ambiguous. V was pared by 3 bases and J by 7 bases, with 7 bases between. The germline V gene encodes CDR1 MDHEN and CDR2 SYDVKM. The CDR3 consists of 13 residues. The CDR3: CASSFPKNSPLHF. The CDR3 DNA is TGTGCCAGCAGTTTTCCGAAAAATTCACCCCTCCACTTT.

This clone appeared once. The chain couples TRBV6-6 to TRBJ2-7; tentatively, D is TRBD1 or TRBD2 (5 bases each). V lost 6 bases and J lost 0, with 12 bases in between. Germline CDR1 and CDR2: MNHNY and SVGAGI (reference sequence). CDR3 length: 14 amino acids. CDR3 nucleotide sequence: TGTGCCAGCAGCAGGCGAGGGGACTCCTACGAGCAGTACTTC. Protein product: CASSRRGDSYEQYF.

In its sample, this clone was seen a few times. The V and J genes are TRBV28 and TRBJ1-3; D may be TRBD1 (5 bases). The V gene's germline CDR1 is MDHEN and CDR2 SYDVKM. Trimming removed 4 bases at V and 3 bases at J, with 13 bases between. The CDR3 consists of 15 residues. CDR3 DNA: TGTGCCAGCAGTTCTCCGGGACTCAGTGGAAACACCATATATTTT. Encoded protein: CASSSPGLSGNTIYF.

The gene calls are TRBV6-5 and TRBJ2-6; unclear D gene. This CDR3 is 14 amino acids long. V gave up 10 bases and J gave up 0 bases, with 10 bases separating them. The germline CDR1 and CDR2 sequences are MNHEY and SVGAGI. The CDR3, as DNA: TGTGCCACCGAGAGCCTCTCTGGGGCCAACGTCCTGACTTTC. Its protein is CATESLSGANVLTF.

DNA for the CDR3: TGTGCCAGCAGCCTCGGACAGAATAACTATGGCTACACCTTC. This gives the protein CASSLGQNNYGYTF. The chain recombines TRBV4-2 with TRBJ1-2, with a tentative D call TRBD1 (6 bases). Germline assignment: CDR1 LGHNA and CDR2 YNFKEQ. The CDR3 sequence is 14 residues long. Trimming pared 4 bases from V and 1 base from J, leaving 10 bases between.

The chain employs TRBV7-3 and TRBJ2-1; TRBD1 aligns across 11 bases. Germline V gene sequence: CDR1 SGHTA, CDR2 FQGTGA. The CDR3 runs to 15 residues. V was clipped by 4 bases and J by 3 bases; unmatched bases: 2. The CDR3 sequence: CASSWDRGDYNEQFF. In DNA, the CDR3 is TGTGCCAGCAGCTGGGACAGGGGGGACTACAATGAGCAGTTCTTC.

The DNA of the CDR3 is TGTGCCAGTCATAACCTGGGACAGGGAAACTATGGCTACACCTTC. Protein sequence: CASHNLGQGNYGYTF. The genes are TRBV19 and TRBJ1-2, with 9 bases aligning to TRBD1. Germline CDR1 and CDR2: LNHDA and SQIVND (reference sequence). The CDR3 has 15 amino acids. Trimming took 8 bases from V and 2 from J; bases not matched to a gene: 9.

This chain connects TRBV7-6 to TRBJ2-1; the D gene is possibly TRBD1 (5 bases). CDR1 is SGHVS, CDR2 FNYEAQ, per germline. V was pared by 4 bases and J by 4 bases, with 14 bases between. This CDR3 is built from 15 residues. The CDR3 loop is CASSSINAGYNEQFF. Here the CDR3 DNA reads TGTGCCAGCAGCTCGATTAACGCAGGGTACAATGAGCAGTTCTTC.

This chain uses TRBV6-5 with TRBJ2-7, with TRBD1 identical over 7 bases. Per the germline V gene, CDR1 is MNHEY and CDR2 is SVGAGI. V gave up 6 bases and J gave up 3 bases; unmatched junction bases: 11. The CDR3 has 15 amino acids. CDR3 DNA: TGTGCCAGCAGGAGAGACAGGGCAGGGAACTACGAGCAGTACTTC. This encodes CASRRDRAGNYEQYF.

The J gene is TRBJ2-3, the V gene TRBV5-5; D uncertain. This CDR3 is 13 amino acids long. Germline CDR1 is SGHKS and CDR2 is YYEKEE (reference sequence). V lost 3 bases, J lost 2 bases, and 7 bases lay in between. CDR3: CASSSLATDTQYF. The CDR3 DNA reads as TGTGCCAGCAGCTCCTTGGCCACAGATACGCAGTATTTT.

V is TRBV9 and J is TRBJ2-3; 7 bases are shared with TRBD2. The CDR3 loop spans 16 amino acids. The junction had 11 bases not matched to a gene; V was cut back by 4 bases and J by 3 bases. Germline assignment: CDR1 SGDLS and CDR2 YYNGEE. For the CDR3, the DNA is TGTGCCAGCAGCTTTAGACTAGCCCAGTCGACAGATACGCAGTATTTT. Protein sequence: CASSFRLAQSTDTQYF.